The clone carrying this T cell receptor beta chain was recorded once. This specimen comes from a study of blood T cell repertoires in COVID-19. Study in general: In each case, the material was cDNA or gDNA derived from T cells, B-cell-depleted T cells, or PBMCs.

In the original analysis: Nucleated cell number was recorded as an estimate derived from reference gene primer amplification. The table came from immunoSEQ multiplex PCR; TCRdb's copy has only in-frame clones and leaves some out. From that table come the V and J calls and clone size; the DNA was used to work out D and trimming. The table records some 110,000 clones, roughly 76% of them present only once. The source material was peripheral blood. This clonotype originated in a woman in her 70s with acute or convalescent COVID-19.

The CDR3 spells CASSFWQGSYEQYF. CDR3 DNA sequence: TGCGCCAGCAGCTTCTGGCAGGGATCCTACGAGCAGTACTTC. J is TRBJ2-7 and V is TRBV5-1; tentatively, D is TRBD1 (5 bases). The germline V and J ends were trimmed by 2 bases and 1 base, with 10 bases remaining between them. CDR1 and CDR2 from the germline V gene are SGHRS and YFSETQ. The CDR3 runs 14 residues.